These 14 T cell receptor beta chains originate from one sample sequenced in a study of beta chain features in type 1 diabetes. Reverse transcription of all isolated RNA meant that expressed TCRB transcripts were sequenced. The assay was immunoSEQ multiplex PCR, and TCRdb's table has in-frame clones only and misses some. The repertoire holds approximately 200,000 clones, 9.6% seen once, with 0.034% in the top ten. Sequenced material: naive CD4+ T cells from blood. All receptors come from a woman aged 18-30 years in good health.

The chain joins TRBV21-1 to TRBJ2-1; TRBD1 was called by the table and not checked on the DNA. TRBV21-1 is flagged as a pseudogene. The CDR3 spans 16 residues. The CDR3 nucleotides are TGTGCCAGCAGCAAAGTCACAGGGAAGGCCTACAATGAGCAGTTCTTC. The encoded protein is CASSKVTGKAYNEQFF.

This clone turned up a few times. The V call is TRBV5-1, the J call TRBJ1-1; 9 bases are a match to TRBD1. The CDR3 totals 15 residues. CDR1 and CDR2 from the germline V gene are SGHRS and YFSETQ. Trimming cost V 3 bases and J 5 bases; bases outside gene matches: 8. Here the CDR3 reads CASSSTTGGGTEAFF. The CDR3 nucleotides read TGCGCCAGCAGCTCCACGACAGGGGGTGGAACTGAAGCTTTCTTT.

This CDR3 reads CASTQGSQETQYF. Written as DNA, the CDR3 is TGCGCCAGCACCCAGGGATCCCAAGAGACCCAGTACTTC. The chain uses TRBV5-1 and TRBJ2-5, with D maybe TRBD1 (5 bases). The ends were cut back, 6 bases at V and 1 base at J, with 10 bases in the middle. CDR1 and CDR2 (germline): SGHRS, YFSETQ. This CDR3 region has 13 residues. Full variable domain (missing parts from reference TRBV5-1 and TRBJ2-5): KAGVTQTPRYLIKTRGQQVTLSCSPISGHRSVSWYQQTPGQGLQFLFEYFSETQRNKGNFPGRFSGRQFSNSRSEMNVSTLELGDSALYLCASTQGSQETQYFGPGTRLLVL.

This clone was recorded a few times. The V and J genes are TRBV5-4 and TRBJ1-2; unclear D gene. Trimming removed 1 base at V and 5 bases at J, with 15 bases between. The germline V gene encodes CDR1 SGHNT and CDR2 YYREEE (reference sequence). This CDR3 comprises 15 residues. CDR3 nucleotides: TGTGCCAGCAGCTTGAGCCAGGTCCTTCTTTATGGCTACACCTTC. Its protein product is CASSLSQVLLYGYTF.

The rearrangement uses TRBV18 and TRBJ1-1, with TRBD1 as a possible D gene (5 bases). The germline V gene encodes CDR1 KGHSH and CDR2 LQKENI. This CDR3 has 15 residues. Trimming removed 6 bases from V and 0 bases from J, with 14 bases in between. The CDR3 region is CASSPQGALNTEAFF. The CDR3 DNA reads as TGTGCCAGCTCGCCGCAGGGTGCCTTGAACACTGAAGCTTTCTTT.

The gene calls are TRBV7-8 and TRBJ2-3; 8 bases match TRBD1. There are 16 residues in the CDR3. Germline assignment: CDR1 SGHVS and CDR2 FQNEAQ. The V segment lost 2 bases and the J segment 2 bases; nucleotides outside the gene matches: 6. The CDR3 reads CASSLTGGLPTDTQYF. The CDR3 nucleotides are TGTGCCAGCAGCTTAACAGGGGGTCTACCCACAGATACGCAGTATTTT.

The rearrangement links TRBV6-1 to TRBJ1-2; D ambiguous. V dropped 6 bases and J dropped 6 bases, with 14 bases sitting between them. The CDR3 is 13 amino acids. Germline CDR1 is MNHNS and CDR2 is SASEGT. The CDR3: CASSLSLLDGYTF. CDR3 sequence (DNA): TGTGCCAGCAGCCTGTCTCTCCTTGATGGCTACACCTTC.

DNA of the CDR3: TGCGCCAGCAGCTTGAGCGCGGGAGTAGTGGATGAGCAGTTCTTC. Encoded protein: CASSLSAGVVDEQFF. The chain links TRBV5-1 to TRBJ2-1; 7 nucleotides match TRBD2. The ends lost 1 base at V and 8 bases at J; junction bases unmatched: 9. The CDR3 covers 15 residues. Germline lookup yields CDR1 SGHRS and CDR2 YFSETQ.

Written as DNA, the CDR3 is TGTGCCAGCAGCGCCAGGACAGAAGCAACTAATGAAAAACTGTTTTTT. Protein sequence: CASSARTEATNEKLFF. This chain connects TRBV5-4 to TRBJ1-4; weak D call: TRBD1 (6 bases). The CDR3 has 16 residues. Germline CDR1 is SGHNT and CDR2 is YYREEE (reference sequence). Trimming removed 4 bases at V and 0 bases at J, with 13 bases between.

There are a few counts of this clone. V gene TRBV4-2 combines with J gene TRBJ2-3; TRBD2 agrees at 8 bases. This CDR3 region has 17 residues. Per germline, CDR1 LGHNA and CDR2 YNFKEQ. The V and J ends lost 2 bases and 5 bases, in that order; junction bases with no gene match: 12. The CDR3 loop reads CASSQNGLAMSGDTQYF. CDR3 sequence (DNA): TGTGCCAGCAGCCAAAACGGACTAGCCATGTCCGGAGATACGCAGTATTTT.

This chain uses TRBV5-1 with TRBJ2-1, with TRBD2 matching over 8 bases. The germline V gene has CDR1 SGHRS and CDR2 YFSETQ. Losses at the gene ends were 0 bases for V and 0 bases for J; bases not matched to a gene: 2. The CDR3 has 16 amino acids. The CDR3 is CASSLGAGASYNEQFF. The DNA for the CDR3 is TGCGCCAGCAGCTTGGGAGCGGGAGCCTCCTACAATGAGCAGTTCTTC.

The chain links TRBV27 to TRBJ2-7; the D gene is possibly TRBD1 (5 bases). The V gene's germline CDR1 is MNHEY and CDR2 SMNVEV (reference sequence). This CDR3 comprises 14 residues. Trimming took 1 base from V and 2 from J, leaving 9 bases between them. The CDR3 protein is CASSLYRGTYEQYF. CDR3 sequence (DNA): TGTGCCAGCAGTTTATATAGGGGAACCTACGAGCAGTACTTC.

This clone turned up a few times. V gene TRBV5-1 combines with J gene TRBJ2-1; 11 bases match TRBD2. The CDR3 runs 15 residues. Unmatched junction bases numbered 6, after V lost 0 bases and J lost 10 bases. In germline, CDR1 is SGHRS, CDR2 YFSETQ. As DNA, the CDR3 is TGCGCCAGCAGCTTGGTATTAGCGGGGGGGGAAGAGCAGTTCTTC. This gives the protein CASSLVLAGGEEQFF.

This clone was seen a handful of times. The chain recombines TRBV6-5 with TRBJ2-7; 9 positions agree with TRBD1. This CDR3 is built from 15 residues. In germline, CDR1 is MNHEY, CDR2 SVGAGI. The ends lost 4 bases at V and 2 bases at J; junction bases unmatched: 6. Written as DNA, the CDR3 is TGTGCCAGCAGTTCCGGACAGGGGCTTACCTACGAGCAGTACTTC. Its translation is CASSSGQGLTYEQYF.